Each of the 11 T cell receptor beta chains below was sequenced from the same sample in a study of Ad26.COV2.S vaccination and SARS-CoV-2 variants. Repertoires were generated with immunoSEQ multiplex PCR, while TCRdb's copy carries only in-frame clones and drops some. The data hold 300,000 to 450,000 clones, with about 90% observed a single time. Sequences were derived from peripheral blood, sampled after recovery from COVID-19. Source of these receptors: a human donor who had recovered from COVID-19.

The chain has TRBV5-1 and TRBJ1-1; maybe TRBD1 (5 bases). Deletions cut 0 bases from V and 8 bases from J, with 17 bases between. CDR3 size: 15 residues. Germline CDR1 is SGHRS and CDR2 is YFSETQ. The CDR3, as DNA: TGCGCCAGCAGCTTGGTATCAGGGAGGGAAGGAGAAGCTTTCTTT. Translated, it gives CASSLVSGREGEAFF.

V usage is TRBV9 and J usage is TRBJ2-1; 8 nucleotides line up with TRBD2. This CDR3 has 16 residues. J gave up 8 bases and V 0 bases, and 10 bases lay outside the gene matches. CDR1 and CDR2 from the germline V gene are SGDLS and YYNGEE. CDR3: CASSVVTGGAVDEQFF. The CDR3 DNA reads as TGTGCCAGCAGCGTAGTCACCGGGGGGGCCGTCGATGAGCAGTTCTTC. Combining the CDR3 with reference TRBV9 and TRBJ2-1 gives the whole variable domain DSGVTQTPKHLITATGQRVTLRCSPRSGDLSVYWYQQSLDQGLQFLIQYYNGEERAKGNILERFSAQQFPDLHSELNLSSLELGDSALYFCASSVVTGGAVDEQFFGPGTRLTVL.

CDR3: CASSLWGYNEQFF. The CDR3 DNA reads as TGTGCCAGCAGTTTATGGGGTTACAATGAGCAGTTCTTC. The chain joins TRBV27 to TRBJ2-1; D not resolved. The CDR3 length is 13 residues. Per germline, CDR1 MNHEY and CDR2 SMNVEV (reference sequence). The V and J ends lost 1 base and 4 bases respectively, with 5 bases between them.

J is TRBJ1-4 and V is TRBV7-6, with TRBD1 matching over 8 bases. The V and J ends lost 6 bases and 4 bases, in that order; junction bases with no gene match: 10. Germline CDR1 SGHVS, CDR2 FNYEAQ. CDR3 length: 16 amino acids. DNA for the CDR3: TGTGCCAGCAGTAAAACAGGGGGTATGGGTAATGAAAAACTGTTTTTT. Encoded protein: CASSKTGGMGNEKLFF.

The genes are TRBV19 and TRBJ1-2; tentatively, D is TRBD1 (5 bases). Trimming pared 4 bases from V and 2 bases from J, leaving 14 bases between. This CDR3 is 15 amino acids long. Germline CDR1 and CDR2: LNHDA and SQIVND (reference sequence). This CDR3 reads CASSNPGGPNYGYTF. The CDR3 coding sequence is TGTGCCAGTAGTAACCCCGGGGGACCCAACTATGGCTACACCTTC.

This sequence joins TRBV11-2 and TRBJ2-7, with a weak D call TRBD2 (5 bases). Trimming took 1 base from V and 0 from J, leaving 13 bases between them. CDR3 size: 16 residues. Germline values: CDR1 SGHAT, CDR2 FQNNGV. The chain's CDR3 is CASSLGYVRDSYEQYF. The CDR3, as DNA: TGTGCCAGCAGCTTAGGATATGTCCGGGACTCCTACGAGCAGTACTTC.

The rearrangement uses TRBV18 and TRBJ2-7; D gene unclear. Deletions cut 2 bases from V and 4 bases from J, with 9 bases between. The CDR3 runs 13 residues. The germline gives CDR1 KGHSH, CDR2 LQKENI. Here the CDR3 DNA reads TGTGCCAGCTCACCAAACTTCCCTTACGAGCAGTACTTC. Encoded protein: CASSPNFPYEQYF.

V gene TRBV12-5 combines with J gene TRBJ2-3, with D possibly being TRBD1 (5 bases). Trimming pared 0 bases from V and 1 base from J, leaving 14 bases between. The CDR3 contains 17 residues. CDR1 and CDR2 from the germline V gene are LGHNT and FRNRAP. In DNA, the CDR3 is TGTGCTAGTGGTTTGGTACTTGGGGCTCCGGGCACAGATACGCAGTATTTT. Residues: CASGLVLGAPGTDTQYF.

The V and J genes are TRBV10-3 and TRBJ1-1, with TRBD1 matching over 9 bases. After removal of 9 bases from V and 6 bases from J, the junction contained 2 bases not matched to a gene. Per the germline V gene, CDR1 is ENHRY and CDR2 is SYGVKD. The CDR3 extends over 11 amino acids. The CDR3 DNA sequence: TGTGCCATGGGACAGGGAGCTGAAGCTTTCTTT. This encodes CAMGQGAEAFF.

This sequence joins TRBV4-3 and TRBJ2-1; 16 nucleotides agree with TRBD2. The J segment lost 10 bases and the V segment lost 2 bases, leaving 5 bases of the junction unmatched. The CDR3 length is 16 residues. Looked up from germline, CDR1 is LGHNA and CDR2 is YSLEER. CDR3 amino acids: CASSQTGTSGGEEQFF. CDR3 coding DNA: TGCGCCAGCAGCCAAACCGGGACTAGCGGGGGGGAGGAGCAGTTCTTC.

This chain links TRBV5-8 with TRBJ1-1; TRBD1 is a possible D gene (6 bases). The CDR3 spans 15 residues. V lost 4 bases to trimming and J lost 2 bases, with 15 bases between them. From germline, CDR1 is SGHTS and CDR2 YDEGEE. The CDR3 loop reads CASSPETTGNTEAFF. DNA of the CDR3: TGTGCCAGCAGCCCGGAGACGACAGGTAACACTGAAGCTTTCTTT.